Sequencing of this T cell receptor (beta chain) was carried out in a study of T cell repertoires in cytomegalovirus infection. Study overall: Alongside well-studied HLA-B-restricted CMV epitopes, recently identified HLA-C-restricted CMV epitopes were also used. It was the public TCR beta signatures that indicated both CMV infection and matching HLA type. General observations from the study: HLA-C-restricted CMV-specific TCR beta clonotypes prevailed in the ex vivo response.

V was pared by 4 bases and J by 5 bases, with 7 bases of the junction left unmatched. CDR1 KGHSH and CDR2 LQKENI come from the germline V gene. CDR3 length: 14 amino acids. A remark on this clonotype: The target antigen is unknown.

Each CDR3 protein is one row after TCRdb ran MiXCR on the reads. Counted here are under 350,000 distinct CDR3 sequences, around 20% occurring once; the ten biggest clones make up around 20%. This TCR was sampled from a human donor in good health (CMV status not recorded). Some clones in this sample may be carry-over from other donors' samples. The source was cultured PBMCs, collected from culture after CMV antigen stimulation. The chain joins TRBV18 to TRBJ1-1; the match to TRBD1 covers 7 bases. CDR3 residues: CASSQDRVGTEAFF. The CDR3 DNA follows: TGTGCCAGCTCACAAGACAGGGTAGGAACTGAAGCTTTCTTT.